The 26 T cell receptor beta chains listed next were all sequenced from one sample in a study of cytomegalovirus exposure and HLA in healthy donors. A multiplex PCR was run with 60 Vbeta primers and 13 Jbeta primers. Only in-frame clones appear in the TCRdb table, and some are missing; sequencing was by immunoSEQ multiplex PCR. The sample carries over 140,000 clones, 70% to 85% recorded once. The specimen sequenced was PBMCs. The source of these receptors is a man in his thirties or forties in good health and CMV-seropositive.

This clone was recorded only once. The rearrangement uses TRBV7-6 and TRBJ2-7, with D possibly TRBD2 on 5 matching bases. The CDR3 consists of 14 residues. The V gene's germline CDR1 is SGHVS and CDR2 FNYEAQ. Trimming took 3 bases from V and 0 from J, leaving 9 bases between them. The CDR3 loop is CASSFGLTSYEQYF. The CDR3 nucleotides read TGTGCCAGCAGCTTCGGACTCACCTCCTACGAGCAGTACTTC.

The gene calls are TRBV28 and TRBJ2-7, with D possibly matching TRBD1 (6 bases). The CDR3 loop spans 12 amino acids. CDR1 is MDHEN, CDR2 SYDVKM, per germline. With 7 bases removed from V and 3 bases from J, the gap between germline ends came to 10 bases. DNA for the CDR3: TGTGCCAGCAAGGGGGATGTCTACGAGCAGTACTTC. It specifies CASKGDVYEQYF.

CDR3 sequence (DNA): TGTGCCTGGGGCTATGACAGGGTACAGCCCCAGCATTTT. This translates into CAWGYDRVQPQHF. The chain combines TRBV30 with TRBJ1-5; 7 bases line up with TRBD1. Trimming cost V 5 bases and J 7 bases; bases outside gene matches: 8. CDR1 and CDR2 (germline): GTSNPN, SVGIG (reference sequence). CDR3 size: 13 residues.

V usage is TRBV28 and J usage is TRBJ1-2; 7 bases match TRBD1. Unmatched junction bases numbered 18, after V lost 6 bases and J lost 8 bases. The CDR3 has 16 residues. Germline V gene lookup returns CDR1 MDHEN and CDR2 SYDVKM. DNA for the CDR3: TGTGCCAGCAGGACAGAACCCGGACAGGAAGCAGGCGGCTACACCTTC. The encoded protein is CASRTEPGQEAGGYTF.

The CDR3, as DNA: TGTGCCAGCAGCCTCCACAGGGGGAACACTGAAGCTTTCTTT. This encodes CASSLHRGNTEAFF. This rearrangement joins TRBV14 to TRBJ1-1; TRBD1 matches at 7 bases. V lost 4 bases and J lost 1; bases outside the gene matches: 3. CDR3 length: 14 amino acids. The germline CDR1 and CDR2 sequences are SGHDN and FVKESK.

The chain couples TRBV6-5 to TRBJ1-2, with a tentative D call TRBD1 (6 bases). V lost 4 bases to trimming and J lost 0 bases, with 15 bases between them. This CDR3 is built from 16 residues. Germline V gene lookup returns CDR1 MNHEY and CDR2 SVGAGI. The CDR3 protein is CASSLWTENANYGYTF. CDR3 DNA: TGTGCCAGCAGTTTATGGACAGAGAATGCTAACTATGGCTACACCTTC.

V and J are TRBV28 and TRBJ1-2, with D possibly matching TRBD1 (6 bases). The CDR3 consists of 15 residues. Trimming pared 7 bases from V and 7 bases from J, leaving 22 bases between. Germline V CDR1 and CDR2: MDHEN, SYDVKM. CDR3 DNA: TGTGCCAGCACCAGACAAGTGAGGGGGTTGGGTGGCTACACCTTC. Protein sequence: CASTRQVRGLGGYTF.

The rearrangement links TRBV14 to TRBJ1-2, with D hard to call. The CDR3 contains 14 residues. The germline V gene has CDR1 SGHDN and CDR2 FVKESK. Trimming left V 0 bases short and J 4 bases short, with 9 bases between. The CDR3 sequence is CASSQDIQVYGYTF. DNA of the CDR3: TGTGCCAGCAGCCAAGATATACAAGTCTATGGCTACACCTTC.

This chain links TRBV6-1 with TRBJ1-3; maybe TRBD1 (6 bases). Per the germline V gene, CDR1 is MNHNS and CDR2 is SASEGT. V was shortened by 4 bases and J by 2 bases, with 9 bases between the two germline ends. The CDR3 consists of 14 residues. CDR3 DNA: TGTGCCAGCAGTGTACAGGGTGCTGGAAACACCATATATTTT. It encodes CASSVQGAGNTIYF.

The chain has TRBV2 and TRBJ1-2; possibly TRBD1 for D (6 bases). The CDR3 covers 14 residues. Per germline, CDR1 SNHLY and CDR2 FYNNEI. Trimming removed 7 bases at V and 7 bases at J, with 19 bases between. This chain's CDR3 is CASTEDRTACGYTF. The DNA of the CDR3 is TGTGCCAGCACCGAAGACAGGACCGCTTGTGGCTACACCTTC.

The gene calls are TRBV5-1 and TRBJ2-2; 7 bases map to TRBD1. The CDR3 runs to 14 residues. Germline V gene data show CDR1 as SGHRS and CDR2 as YFSETQ. V lost 4 bases to trimming and J lost 7 bases; unmatched junction nucleotides: 7. This chain's CDR3 is CASSLGQPDGELFF. The CDR3 nucleotides are TGCGCCAGCAGCCTGGGACAGCCGGACGGGGAGCTGTTTTTT.

The V call is TRBV5-6, the J call TRBJ2-3, with 8 nucleotides matching TRBD2. The CDR3 runs 15 residues. Germline V gene data show CDR1 as SGHDT and CDR2 as YYEEEE. The junction had 8 bases not matched to a gene; V was cut back by 2 bases and J by 6 bases. The CDR3 here is CASSFLAGLGDTQYF. The DNA of the CDR3 is TGTGCCAGCAGCTTCTTAGCGGGACTCGGGGATACGCAGTATTTT.

This clone was counted between two and nine times. The rearrangement joins TRBV29-1 to TRBJ2-3; TRBD1 agrees at 10 bases. The CDR3 extends over 14 amino acids. Germline V gene lookup returns CDR1 SQVTM and CDR2 ANQGSEA. V shed 6 bases, J shed 4 bases, and the junction held 7 bases outside the gene matches. The CDR3 sequence is CSVGGTGVADTQYF. CDR3 coding DNA: TGCAGCGTGGGGGGGACAGGGGTCGCAGATACGCAGTATTTT.

V is TRBV28 and J is TRBJ2-7; 9 bases map to TRBD1. J gave up 7 bases and V 5 bases, and 12 bases lay outside the gene matches. The CDR3 contains 15 residues. CDR1 is MDHEN, CDR2 SYDVKM, per germline. The CDR3 region is CASSPTPQGAREQYF. The CDR3 bases are TGTGCCAGCAGTCCCACCCCACAGGGGGCGCGTGAGCAGTACTTC.

The chain couples TRBV29-1 to TRBJ1-2; D uncertain. V lost 7 bases and J lost 0, with 15 bases in between. The CDR3 is 14 amino acids. Germline assignment: CDR1 SQVTM and CDR2 ANQGSEA. The CDR3 region has the DNA TGCAGCGCCACGACCAGCGAATCTAACTATGGCTACACCTTC. Protein sequence: CSATTSESNYGYTF.

The chain is built from TRBV23-1 and TRBJ2-7; 9 positions match TRBD2. TRBV23-1 is identified as an open reading frame with a role that is uncertain. Trimming at V came to 0 bases and at J to 0 bases, leaving 3 bases not matched to a gene. The CDR3 consists of 16 residues. CDR3 DNA sequence: TGCGCCAGCAGTCAATCAGGAGCGGGAGGCTCCTACGAGCAGTACTTC. Translation: CASSQSGAGGSYEQYF.

This clone came up once. V gene TRBV5-4 combines with J gene TRBJ2-1; D may be TRBD2 (5 bases). The CDR3 covers 15 residues. The V end lost 4 bases, the J end lost 6 bases, and 17 bases lay between the germline ends. CDR1 and CDR2 from the germline V gene are SGHNT and YYREEE (reference sequence). CDR3 in amino acids: CASSPRLERSNEQFF. CDR3 coding DNA: TGTGCCAGCAGCCCACGACTGGAGCGGAGCAATGAGCAGTTCTTC.

J is TRBJ2-7 and V is TRBV6-5, with D hard to call. The germline V gene encodes CDR1 MNHEY and CDR2 SVGAGI. This CDR3 has 11 amino acids. V lost 8 bases and J 5 bases, leaving 10 bases between the germline ends. In DNA, the CDR3 is TGTGCCAGCTCCCCAGGTCACGAGCAGTACTTC. Protein sequence: CASSPGHEQYF.

The chain employs TRBV6-5 and TRBJ1-1, with TRBD1 as a possible D gene (5 bases). V lost 7 bases and J 0 bases, leaving 9 bases between the germline ends. CDR1 MNHEY and CDR2 SVGAGI come from the germline V gene. This CDR3 contains 13 residues. This CDR3 reads CASTRQMNTEAFF. CDR3 nucleotide sequence: TGTGCCAGCACCCGACAGATGAACACTGAAGCTTTCTTT.

In the case of this clone: This clone may be a read error of a much larger clone one base away. This chain connects TRBV27 to TRBJ2-7, with D possibly being TRBD2 (5 bases). V lost 6 bases and J lost 4, with 7 bases in between. CDR3 length: 11 amino acids. Germline V lookup: CDR1 MNHEY, CDR2 SMNVEV (reference sequence). The CDR3 loop reads CASSRGYEQYF. In nucleotides, the CDR3 is TGTGCCAGCAGCCGAGGGTACGAGCAGTACTTC.

CDR3 DNA: TGTGCCAGCTCGCAAGCGAACGACAGGGATACGCAGTATTTT. Translating it yields CASSQANDRDTQYF. V usage is TRBV18 and J usage is TRBJ2-3; D might be TRBD1 (6 bases). Germline CDR1 reads KGHSH; CDR2 reads LQKENI. V was cut by 6 bases and J by 6 bases, with 16 bases left in between. This CDR3 spans 14 amino acids.

This chain links TRBV14 with TRBJ1-1, with a possible D match to TRBD1 (5 bases). Between the trimmed V and J ends, which lost 1 base and 2 bases, there was a span of 8 bases. CDR1 and CDR2 (germline): SGHDN, FVKESK. This CDR3 region has 14 residues. The CDR3 DNA is TGTGCCAGCAGCCAAGCAGGGCTAAACACTGAAGCTTTCTTT. The encoded protein is CASSQAGLNTEAFF.

This clone has just a few counts. This chain links TRBV13 with TRBJ2-1; a possible D gene is TRBD2 (6 bases). CDR3 size: 12 residues. V was pared by 6 bases and J by 10 bases, with 13 bases between. Germline V gene sequence: CDR1 PRHDT, CDR2 FYEKMQ (reference sequence). The CDR3 DNA sequence: TGTGCCAGCAGAATAGGAGGGAGGGAGCAGTTCTTC. This encodes CASRIGGREQFF.

V usage is TRBV27 and J usage is TRBJ1-1; D gene ambiguous. The CDR3 consists of 14 residues. The germline V gene encodes CDR1 MNHEY and CDR2 SMNVEV (reference sequence). V was shortened by 4 bases and J by 10 bases, with 19 bases between the two germline ends. CDR3 sequence (DNA): TGTGCCAGCAGTTCCTCCCGGCCCCGGGGTGGAGCTTTCTTT. Translating gives CASSSSRPRGGAFF.

This chain uses TRBV6-5 with TRBJ1-2; D gene ambiguous. The V and J ends lost 5 bases and 0 bases respectively, with 7 bases between them. CDR1 is MNHEY, CDR2 SVGAGI, per germline. The CDR3 sequence is 13 residues long. For the CDR3, the DNA is TGTGCCAGCAGTAACGGGGCTAACTATGGCTACACCTTC. Translating it yields CASSNGANYGYTF.

J is TRBJ2-7 and V is TRBV4-1; 13 bases match TRBD2. From germline, CDR1 is MGHRA and CDR2 YSYEKL. There are 15 residues in the CDR3. Losses at the gene ends were 4 bases for V and 3 bases for J; bases not matched to a gene: 3. The CDR3 spells CASSPRTSGGYEQYF. CDR3 coding DNA: TGCGCCAGCAGCCCTCGGACTAGCGGGGGCTACGAGCAGTACTTC.